This T cell receptor (beta chain) was captured by sequencing in a study of T-cell reconstitution after alpha-beta-depleted transplantation in children. This CDR3 has 16 residues. V gave up 4 bases and J gave up 0 bases, with 10 bases separating them. Per the germline V gene, CDR1 is SGHVS and CDR2 is FQNEAQ. Preparing the TCRbeta library involved the use of unique molecular identifiers. MiXCR, run by TCRdb on the PCR reads, gives a single entry per CDR3 protein. The data contain 550,000 to 800,000 distinct CDR3 sequences, about an eighth of them singletons. The receptor was derived from a girl aged 2-10 years with congenital amegakaryocytic thrombocytopenia, due to receive a stem cell transplant. V gene TRBV7-8 combines with J gene TRBJ1-6; D is unresolved. Material: PBMCs, obtained before TCRalphabeta/CD19-depleted stem cell transplant. CDR3 coding DNA: TGTGCCAGCAGCTCCCGGGTCTCCTCCTATAATTCACCCCTCCACTTT. Protein: CASSSRVSSYNSPLHF.